This TCR beta chain was sequenced for a study of blood T cell repertoires in COVID-19. Across the whole study: Some COVID-19 samples were acute and others convalescent; all came from the United States, Italy and Spain. PBMCs, B-cell-depleted T cells, or T cells were the source of the cDNA or gDNA that made up the material.

Original processing notes: Nucleated cell number was recorded as an estimate derived from reference gene primer amplification. Produced via immunoSEQ multiplex PCR; TCRdb's table is partial and in-frame only. The DNA gave D and trimming, while V, J and clone size come from that table. The sample yields 150,000 to 200,000 clones, around nine tenths seen once. Recruited during active infection, patients (from Seattle) were subsequently followed longitudinally. The clonotype originates from a woman in her 70s with COVID-19, enrolled during active disease. The specimen was peripheral blood.

In nucleotides, the CDR3 is TGCGCCAGCAGCTCAGACAGGGAGACCTCCTACGAGCAGTACTTC. Its protein is CASSSDRETSYEQYF. This chain links TRBV5-1 with TRBJ2-7; TRBD1 matches at 7 bases. The CDR3 covers 15 residues. The V gene's germline CDR1 is SGHRS and CDR2 YFSETQ. Trimming took 3 bases from V and 0 from J; bases not matched to a gene: 6.